This is a list of T cell receptor beta chains from one sample in a study of cytomegalovirus exposure and HLA in healthy donors. The table came from immunoSEQ multiplex PCR; TCRdb's copy has only in-frame clones and leaves some out. The repertoire holds 100,000 to 150,000 clones, with 65% to 80% as singletons. The specimen was PBMCs. The receptors derive from a male donor in good health and CMV-seropositive. The conserved cysteine and the conserved F or W are not part of the CDR3 here.

V gene,CDR3 protein
TRBV9,ASSTGTSANNEQF
TRBV27,ASSFPRQGGNEQF
TRBV2,ASSERGQGSYNSPLH
TRBV5-6,ASSLGRRGLQETQY
TRBV10-3,AAGTPNYGYT
TRBV6-4,ASSDSRLAGDTQY
TRBV5-4,TSSERGGGNIQY
TRBV5-4,ASSPYRGELNTEAF
TRBV6-5,ASSYPSDQETRY
TRBV2,ATGLTDTQY
TRBV14,ASSHLDRDHGYT
TRBV19,ASSTHHNYGYT
TRBV10-3,AISQQGDTEAF
TRBV6-5,ASSTAGGEEKLF
TRBV5-6,ASSLEGGLNTEAF
TRBV7-7,ASSLGVHTGELF
TRBV7-9,ASSRGLADRETQY
TRBV5-1,ASSRDSYRTDTQY
TRBV2,ASRVEVWDEQF
TRBV7-9,ASRDTRDKSDEQY
TRBV4-2,ASSQDGPSGGQRNTGELF
TRBV5-6,ASSSQGAFGYT
TRBV6-1,ASSPQPIGNQPQH
TRBV6-1,ASSGRTEGNQPQH
TRBV6-1,ASSDLPPTSGRSNEQF
TRBV5-1,ASSLLGQGTGNTIY
TRBV6-1,ASSVGQGYGYT
TRBV7-9,ASSPPSGWGYT
TRBV28,ASGTGGTDTQY
TRBV9,ASSLTSASSYNEQF
TRBV29-1,SGGSRGDLNEQF
TRBV27,ASSLLPGTSGGAIDEQF
TRBV28,ASRRGTGIQETQY
TRBV4-1,ASTTSPGDNSPLH
TRBV5-1,ASSFGAYTDTQY
TRBV6-6,ASSYSLAGEGEQF
TRBV5-1,ASSPEAGGIETQY
TRBV6-1,AISESGNYEQY
TRBV28,ASSPGTSEDTQY
TRBV5-1,ASSLVQWGGRTEAF
TRBV6-1,ASSEVRGLTDTQY
TRBV7-3,ASSLAVAGAGELF
TRBV5-1,ASSIDSPNYGYT
TRBV5-1,ASSLAGQGPYEQY
TRBV9,ASSPRLGREQY
TRBV9,ASRGQGGSPLH
TRBV29-1,SVEGVAPMKTDTQY